This T cell receptor beta chain was sequenced during a study of T cell responses to AZD1222 COVID-19 vaccine. Findings and caveats of the study: Regions left unmutated in variants are reportedly the target of nearly half of spike-specific TCRs.

This clone showed up just once. Its antigen is still unknown. Assay: immunoSEQ multiplex PCR; the TCRdb copy retains only in-frame clones and omits some. The sample lists 70,000 or so clones; roughly 84% were seen once. V gave up 3 bases and J gave up 4 bases, with 9 bases separating them. The CDR3 runs 13 residues. This receptor was taken from an adult in good health. The rearrangement joins TRBV12-3 or TRBV12-4 to TRBJ1-2, with D maybe TRBD1 (6 bases). The sequenced sample was peripheral blood, obtained on day 0 of AZD1222 vaccination. The CDR3 reads CASSFTGTYGYTF. The CDR3, as DNA: TGTGCCAGCAGTTTTACAGGGACCTATGGCTACACCTTC.